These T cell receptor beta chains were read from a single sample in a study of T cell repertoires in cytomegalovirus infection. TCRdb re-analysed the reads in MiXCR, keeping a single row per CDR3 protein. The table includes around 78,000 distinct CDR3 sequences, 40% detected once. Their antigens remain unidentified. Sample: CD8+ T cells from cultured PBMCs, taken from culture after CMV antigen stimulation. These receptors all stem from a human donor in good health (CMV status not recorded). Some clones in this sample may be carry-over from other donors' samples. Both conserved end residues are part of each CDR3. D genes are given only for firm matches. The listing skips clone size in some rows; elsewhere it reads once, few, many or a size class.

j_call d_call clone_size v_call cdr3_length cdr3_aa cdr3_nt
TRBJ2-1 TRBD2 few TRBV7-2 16 CASSLGAGGYYNEQFF TGTGCCAGCAGCTTAGGGGCGGGGGGATACTACAATGAGCAGTTCTTC
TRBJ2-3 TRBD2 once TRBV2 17 CASSERGSGGPRDTQYF TGTGCCAGCAGTGAAAGGGGTAGCGGGGGCCCTCGTGATACGCAGTATTTT
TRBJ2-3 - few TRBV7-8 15 CASSRRGIGADTQYF TGTGCCAGCAGCCGCCGGGGGATAGGTGCAGATACGCAGTATTTT
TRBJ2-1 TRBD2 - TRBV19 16 CASSSRLAGIRNEQFF TGTGCCAGTAGTAGCCGACTAGCGGGGATAAGGAATGAGCAGTTCTTC
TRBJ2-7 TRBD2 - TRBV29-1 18 CSVEERGGLRGVSYEQYF TGCAGCGTTGAAGAACGGGGTGGGTTGCGGGGGGTCTCCTACGAGCAGTACTTC
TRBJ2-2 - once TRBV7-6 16 CASSLVWTAYTGELFF TGTGCCAGCAGCTTAGTTTGGACAGCCTACACCGGGGAGCTGTTTTTT
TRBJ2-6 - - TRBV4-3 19 CASSQVASVSHSWANVLTF TGCGCCAGCAGCCAAGTTGCCTCGGTCTCCCACTCCTGGGCCAACGTCCTGACTTTC
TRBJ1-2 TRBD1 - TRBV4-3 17 CASSQGTGSRFNYGYTF TGCGCCAGCAGCCAAGGGACAGGAAGTCGCTTTAACTATGGCTACACCTTC
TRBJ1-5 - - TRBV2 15 CASSELQGLPQPQHF TGTGCCAGCAGTGAACTCCAGGGTCTCCCCCAGCCCCAGCATTTT
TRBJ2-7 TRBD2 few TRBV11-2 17 CASSSFLTSGATYEQYF TGTGCCAGCAGCTCCTTCTTAACTAGCGGGGCAACCTACGAGCAGTACTTC
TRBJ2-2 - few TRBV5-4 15 CASSLAGQGPGELFF TGTGCCAGCAGCTTGGCGGGGCAGGGACCCGGGGAGCTGTTTTTT
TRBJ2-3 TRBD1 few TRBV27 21 CASSLLKGALPTTYRTDTQYF TGTGCCAGCAGTTTATTGAAGGGGGCCCTTCCTACTACCTACCGCACAGATACGCAGTATTTT
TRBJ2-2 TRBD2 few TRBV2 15 CARSPERGGFGELFF TGTGCCAGGTCACCGGAGCGGGGGGGCTTCGGGGAGCTGTTTTTT
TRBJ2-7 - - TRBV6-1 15 CASSEWVAVSYEQYF TGTGCCAGCAGTGAATGGGTGGCAGTCTCCTACGAGCAGTACTTC
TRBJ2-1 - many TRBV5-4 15 CASSLGAGPRNEQFF TGTGCCAGCAGCTTGGGGGCGGGGCCTAGGAATGAGCAGTTCTTC
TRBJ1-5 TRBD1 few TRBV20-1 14 CSAKSGTGNQPQHF TGCAGTGCCAAATCGGGGACAGGCAATCAGCCCCAGCATTTT
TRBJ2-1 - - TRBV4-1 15 CASSRDRGAYNEQFF TGCGCCAGCAGTCGGGACCGGGGGGCATACAATGAGCAGTTCTTC
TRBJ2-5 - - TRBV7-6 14 CASSPLAGRETQYF TGTGCCAGCAGCCCGCTCGCGGGTCGAGAGACCCAGTACTTC
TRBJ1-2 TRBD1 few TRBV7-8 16 CASSPGTGLFDYGYTF TGTGCCAGCAGCCCGGGGACAGGGTTATTTGACTATGGCTACACCTTC
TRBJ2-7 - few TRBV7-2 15 CASSNRGGAVYEQYF TGTGCCAGCAGCAACAGAGGTGGGGCGGTTTACGAGCAGTACTTC
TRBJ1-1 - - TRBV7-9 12 CASSLTGYEAFF TGTGCCAGCAGCTTAACGGGGTACGAAGCTTTCTTT
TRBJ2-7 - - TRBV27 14 CASSLGADFYEQYF TGTGCCAGCAGTTTAGGGGCAGATTTCTACGAGCAGTACTTC
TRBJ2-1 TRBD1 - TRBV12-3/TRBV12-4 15 CASRGDSGTHNEQFF TGTGCCAGCAGAGGGGACAGCGGTACCCACAATGAGCAGTTCTTC
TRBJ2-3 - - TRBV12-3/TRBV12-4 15 CASSLGPAWGDTQYF TGTGCCAGCAGCCTGGGGCCGGCATGGGGAGATACGCAGTATTTT
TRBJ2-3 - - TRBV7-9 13 CASGGQLIDTQYF TGTGCCAGCGGCGGACAGCTGATAGATACGCAGTATTTT
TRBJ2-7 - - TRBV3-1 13 CASSTPTTHEQYF TGTGCCAGCAGCACCCCGACAACCCACGAGCAGTACTTC
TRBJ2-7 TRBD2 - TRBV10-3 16 CAISGTSGNPTYEQYF TGTGCCATCAGTGGGACTAGCGGAAACCCTACCTACGAGCAGTACTTC
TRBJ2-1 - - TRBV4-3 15 CASSRPGHKDNEQFF TGCGCCAGCAGCCGGCCGGGGCACAAGGACAATGAGCAGTTCTTC
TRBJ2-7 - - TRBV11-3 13 CASSLSGGYEQYF TGTGCCAGCAGCCTATCAGGCGGATACGAGCAGTACTTC
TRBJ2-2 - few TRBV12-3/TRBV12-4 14 CASSLPGVAGELFF TGTGCCAGCAGTTTACCTGGGGTTGCCGGGGAGCTGTTTTTT
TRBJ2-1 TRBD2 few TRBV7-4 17 CASSVGLAVPLYNEQFF TGTGCCAGCAGCGTGGGACTAGCGGTCCCCCTTTACAATGAGCAGTTCTTC
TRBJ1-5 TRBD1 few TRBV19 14 CASKARGHIQPQHF TGTGCCAGTAAGGCCAGGGGGCACATACAGCCCCAGCATTTT
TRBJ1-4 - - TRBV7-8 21 CASSPREGEVWGSRTNEKLFF TGTGCCAGCAGCCCGAGGGAGGGCGAAGTCTGGGGGAGTAGAACTAATGAAAAACTGTTTTTT
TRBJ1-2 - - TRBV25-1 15 CASSEYFAGARGYTF TGTGCCAGCAGTGAATACTTCGCTGGGGCTCGCGGCTACACCTTC
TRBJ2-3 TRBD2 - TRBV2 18 CASSEGGLAGILRDTQYF TGTGCCAGCAGTGAAGGGGGACTAGCGGGGATTTTGAGGGATACGCAGTATTTT
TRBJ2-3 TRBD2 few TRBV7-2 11 CASQREDTQYF TGTGCCAGTCAGCGGGAAGATACGCAGTATTTT
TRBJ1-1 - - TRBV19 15 CASKRWEGMNTEAFF TGTGCCAGTAAGCGATGGGAGGGGATGAACACCGAAGCTTTCTTT
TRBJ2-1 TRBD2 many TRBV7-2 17 CASSIGLAGNSYNEQFF TGTGCCAGCAGCATTGGACTAGCGGGGAACTCCTACAATGAGCAGTTCTTC
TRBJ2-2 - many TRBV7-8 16 CASSLTEGQSTGELFF TGTGCCAGCAGCTTAACTGAAGGGCAGAGCACCGGGGAGCTGTTTTTT
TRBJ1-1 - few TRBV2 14 CASRARIGNTEAFF TGTGCCAGCAGGGCCCGAATTGGAAACACTGAAGCTTTCTTT
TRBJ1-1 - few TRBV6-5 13 CASAIRGGTEAFF TGTGCCAGCGCAATCAGGGGCGGGACTGAAGCTTTCTTT
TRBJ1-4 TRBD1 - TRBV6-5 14 CASSYAGGYEKLFF TGTGCCAGCAGTTATGCAGGGGGGTATGAAAAACTGTTTTTT
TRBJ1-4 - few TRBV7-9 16 CASSPLPRQYNEKLFF TGTGCCAGCAGCCCCCTCCCGAGGCAATATAATGAAAAACTGTTTTTT
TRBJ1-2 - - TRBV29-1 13 CSVDGGKIYGYTF TGCAGCGTTGACGGGGGGAAGATCTATGGCTACACCTTC
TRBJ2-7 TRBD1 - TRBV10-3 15 CAISDGGQGGYEQYF TGTGCCATCAGTGACGGGGGACAGGGGGGCTACGAGCAGTACTTC